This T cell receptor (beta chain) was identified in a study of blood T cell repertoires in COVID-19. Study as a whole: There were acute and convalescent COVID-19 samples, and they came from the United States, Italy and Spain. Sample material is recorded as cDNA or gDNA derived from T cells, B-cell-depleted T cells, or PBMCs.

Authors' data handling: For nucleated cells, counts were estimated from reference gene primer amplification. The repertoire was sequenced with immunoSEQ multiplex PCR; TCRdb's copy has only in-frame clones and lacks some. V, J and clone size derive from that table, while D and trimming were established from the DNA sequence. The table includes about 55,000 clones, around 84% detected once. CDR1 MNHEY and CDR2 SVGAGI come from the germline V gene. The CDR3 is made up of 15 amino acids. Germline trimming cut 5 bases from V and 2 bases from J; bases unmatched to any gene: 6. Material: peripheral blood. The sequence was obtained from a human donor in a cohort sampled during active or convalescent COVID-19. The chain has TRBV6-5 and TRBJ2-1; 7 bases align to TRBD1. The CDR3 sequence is CASSTIGTAYNEQFF. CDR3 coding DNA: TGTGCCAGCAGTACCATAGGGACAGCCTACAATGAGCAGTTCTTC.